This TCR beta chain was observed in a study of blood T cell repertoires in COVID-19. At the level of the study: COVID-19 samples, acute and convalescent, were from the United States, Italy and Spain. Sources were T cells, B-cell-depleted T cells, or PBMCs; the material itself was cDNA or gDNA.

In the original workflow: Counts of nucleated cells, estimated from reference gene primer amplification, were obtained. The table came from immunoSEQ multiplex PCR; TCRdb's copy has only in-frame clones and leaves some out. D and trimming come from the DNA, and the V and J calls and clone size come from that table. Of 85,000 to 120,000 clones in the sample, roughly two thirds are singletons; the top ten hold roughly 0.86%. The sequence was collected from a human donor with acute or convalescent COVID-19. The donor label of this sample is uncertain. Sequencing input: peripheral blood.

CDR3 region: CASSSGKGGGISGELFF. Here the CDR3 DNA reads TGTGCCAGCAGCTCCGGTAAAGGCGGGGGGATTTCCGGGGAGCTGTTTTTT. The chain employs TRBV3-1 (or the pseudogene TRBV3-2) and TRBJ2-2; 8 positions match TRBD2. V was pared by 5 bases and J by 6 bases, with 14 bases of the junction left unmatched. This CDR3 has 17 residues. CDR1 and CDR2 from the germline V gene are LGHDT and YNNKEL (reference sequence).